This T cell receptor beta chain is from a study of T-cell reconstitution after alpha-beta-depleted transplantation in children. Unique molecular identifiers featured in how the TCRbeta library was prepared. TCRdb re-called the PCR reads through MiXCR, storing one row per CDR3 protein. The table includes roughly 500,000 distinct CDR3 sequences, approximately 20% detected once. The table lists this clonotype with a few counts. The V gene lost 4 bases and the J gene lost 0 bases, with 13 bases spanning the gap. CDR1 is LGHDT and CDR2 is YNNKEL in the germline V gene (reference sequence). The CDR3 runs 15 residues.

The J gene is TRBJ2-7, the V gene TRBV3-1; either TRBD1 or TRBD2 may fit D (5 bases each). Source: PBMCs from the stem cell graft donor, taken from the stem cell graft. This sequence was found in a human donor who donated a stem cell graft to a child with acute lymphoblastic leukemia. CDR3 nucleotide sequence: TGTGCCAGCAGCCCAAACCGGGACCTCTCCTACGAGCAGTACTTC. Protein product: CASSPNRDLSYEQYF.